This T cell receptor beta chain was obtained from a study of technical replicates of blood from a handful of donors. This CDR3 is built from 15 residues. V shed 5 bases, J shed 6 bases, and the junction held 5 bases outside the gene matches. From germline, CDR1 is PRHDT and CDR2 FYEKMQ (reference sequence). Using immunoSEQ multiplex PCR, the repertoire was profiled, and TCRdb retains in-frame clones only, with some absent. Of tens of thousands of clones in the sample, about 92% were seen once. This sequence originates from a human donor in good health. The chain recombines TRBV13 with TRBJ1-5, with 12 bases that match TRBD1. The sample was T cells isolated from PBMCs. The CDR3 reads CASSPGQGAGQPQHF. Written as DNA, the CDR3 is TGTGCCAGCAGCCCGGGACAGGGGGCAGGTCAGCCCCAGCATTTT.